A single sample gave rise to the 21 T cell receptor beta chains below, sequenced in a study of relationships among human T cell subsets. From mRNA, alpha and beta CDR3 regions were amplified using semiquantitative ARM-PCR. Exponential amplification used communal superprimers after tagged nested gene-specific primers in ARM-PCR. One entry per CDR3 protein, called by TCRdb with MiXCR from the multiplex PCR reads. The sample lists approximately 15,000 distinct CDR3 sequences; less than 65% were seen once. CD4+ cells were positively selected first, then anti-CD25 beads isolated CD4+CD25+ regulatory T cells. Sequencing was performed on Tregs sorted from blood. The receptors come from a man in his forties in good health.

Note on this clonotype: The junction departs from germline at one end; a sequencing error may be responsible. V gene TRBV20-1 combines with J gene TRBJ2-7; 7 bases fit TRBD2. Germline values: CDR1 DFQATT, CDR2 SNEGSKA (reference sequence). The CDR3 sequence is 15 residues long. CDR3 sequence (DNA): TGCAGTGCTCCGCCCCTCACTAGCGTCTCCTACGAGCAGTGCTTC. This codes for CSAPPLTSVSYEQCF.

This clonotype appeared a few times. The V and J genes are TRBV30 and TRBJ2-1; 7 nucleotides align to TRBD2. Unmatched junction bases numbered 1, after V lost 1 base and J lost 7 bases. Germline CDR1 GTSNPN, CDR2 SVGIG (reference sequence). CDR3 size: 12 residues. The CDR3: CAWSGSGNEQFF. CDR3 nucleotides: TGTGCCTGGAGTGGTAGCGGGAATGAGCAGTTCTTC.

Only a few counts were recorded for this clonotype. This chain links TRBV30 with TRBJ1-5, with 7 bases fitting TRBD1. This CDR3 has 14 residues. Looked up from germline, CDR1 is GTSNPN and CDR2 is SVGIG (reference sequence). V gave up 2 bases and J gave up 2 bases; unmatched junction bases: 3. Here the CDR3 DNA reads TGTGCCTGGAGTCGGACAGGCCGCAATCAGCCCCAGCATTTT. It specifies CAWSRTGRNQPQHF.

The genes are TRBV27 and TRBJ2-7, with D perhaps matching TRBD1 (5 bases). CDR1 is MNHEY, CDR2 SMNVEV, per germline (reference sequence). V was cut by 2 bases and J by 6 bases, with 11 bases left in between. The CDR3 loop spans 13 amino acids. CDR3 in DNA: TGTGCCAGCAGTTTAAGGACACCGCCCGAGCAGTACTTC. This encodes CASSLRTPPEQYF.

This rearrangement joins TRBV28 to TRBJ2-3; D perhaps matches TRBD2 (7 bases). The CDR3 contains 14 residues. Trimming left V 7 bases short and J 3 bases short, with 14 bases between. Germline CDR1 MDHEN, CDR2 SYDVKM. Here the CDR3 reads CASTLGGATDTQYF. The CDR3 DNA reads TGTGCCAGCACCCTAGGGGGGGCAACAGATACGCAGTATTTT.

The chain links TRBV5-1 to TRBJ2-5; 7 bases fit TRBD1. CDR1 and CDR2 (germline): SGHRS, YFSETQ. V was clipped by 3 bases and J by 2 bases; unmatched bases: 7. There are 15 residues in the CDR3. CDR3 in amino acids: CASSSTGEPQETQYF. CDR3 in DNA: TGCGCCAGCAGCTCTACAGGGGAGCCGCAAGAGACCCAGTACTTC.

This clonotype was detected once. This chain connects TRBV20-1 to TRBJ1-2, with D unresolved. Per germline, CDR1 DFQATT and CDR2 SNEGSKA (reference sequence). The CDR3 is made up of 11 amino acids. With 3 bases removed from V and 5 bases from J, the gap between germline ends came to 7 bases. The CDR3 protein is CSARTRYGYTF. The CDR3 DNA follows: TGCAGTGCTAGGACACGTTATGGCTACACCTTC.

As for this clonotype: A read error is possible here, since a much larger clone lies one base away. Given the absence of the conserved phenylalanine or tryptophan at the CDR3 end, a read error is likely. The chain combines TRBV5-5 with TRBJ1-5, with D hard to call. The V end lost 2 bases, the J end lost 4 bases, and 13 bases lay between the germline ends. The CDR3 runs 15 residues. Germline CDR1 is SGHKS and CDR2 is YYEKEE (reference sequence). Here the CDR3 reads CASSLIDGGNQPQHS. CDR3 bases: TGTGCCAGCAGCTTAATCGACGGCGGGAATCAGCCCCAGCATTCT.

The chain combines TRBV6-6 with TRBJ2-3, with 7 bases aligning to TRBD2. Trimming cost V 6 bases and J 6 bases; bases outside gene matches: 6. The CDR3 runs to 13 residues. CDR1 is MNHNY and CDR2 is SVGAGI in the germline V gene (reference sequence). CDR3 sequence (DNA): TGTGCCAGCAGACTCCGGGAGGTTGATACGCAGTATTTT. Translation gives CASRLREVDTQYF.

This clonotype showed up just a few times. This chain links TRBV11-2 with TRBJ2-7, with TRBD1 identical over 9 bases. Trimming took 1 base from V and 3 from J; bases not matched to a gene: 13. This CDR3 region has 18 residues. Per germline, CDR1 SGHAT and CDR2 FQNNGV. The CDR3 loop reads CASSLVQGAIDVLYEQYF. The DNA for the CDR3 is TGTGCCAGCAGCTTAGTACAGGGGGCGATTGATGTTCTCTACGAGCAGTACTTC.

The rearrangement links TRBV5-8 to TRBJ2-4, with 9 positions matching TRBD2. The CDR3 extends over 16 amino acids. Germline trimming cut 4 bases from V and 8 bases from J; bases unmatched to any gene: 13. Germline-derived CDR1 and CDR2 are SGHTS and YDEGEE. The CDR3 is CASSHGGSGSGDIQYF. The CDR3 DNA sequence: TGTGCCAGCAGCCACGGAGGTAGCGGGAGTGGGGACATTCAGTACTTC.

The genes are TRBV20-1 and TRBJ1-5; 7 nucleotides agree with TRBD1. This CDR3 contains 14 residues. The germline CDR1 and CDR2 sequences are DFQATT and SNEGSKA (reference sequence). Germline trimming cut 5 bases from V and 7 bases from J; bases unmatched to any gene: 11. CDR3 nucleotides: TGCAGTGCTCCGCGGGACAGAAGTAACCAGCCCCAGCATTTT. Translating it yields CSAPRDRSNQPQHF.

This clonotype is a singleton in its sample. This rearrangement joins TRBV19 to TRBJ2-1, with 7 nucleotides matching TRBD2. The germline V gene encodes CDR1 LNHDA and CDR2 SQIVND (reference sequence). Germline trimming cut 10 bases from V and 4 bases from J; bases unmatched to any gene: 1. The CDR3 has 11 residues. The CDR3 region has the DNA TGTGCCACTAGCGGATACAATGAGCAGTTCTTC. Protein: CATSGYNEQFF.

Concerning this clonotype itself: Germline and junction disagree at one end, which may indicate a read error. The V and J genes are TRBV12-3 or TRBV12-4 and TRBJ2-5; possible D gene TRBD2, 5 bases. This CDR3 spans 13 amino acids. CDR3 residues: CAGSASSRETQYF. The CDR3 bases are TGTGCCGGCAGTGCCTCTAGCCGCGAGACCCAGTACTTC.

The chain recombines TRBV12-3 or TRBV12-4 with TRBJ2-3; D call uncertain. The V end was cut by 5 bases, the J end by 0 bases, with 12 bases between. This CDR3 has 15 residues. The CDR3 sequence is CASSGRTSSTDTQYF. CDR3 sequence (DNA): TGTGCCAGCAGTGGGCGGACCTCTAGCACAGATACGCAGTATTTT.

In nucleotides, the CDR3 is TGCGCCAGCAGCTTGGACGACTTTGGACAGGACGAGACCCAGTACTTC. This gives the protein CASSLDDFGQDETQYF. The chain links TRBV5-1 to TRBJ2-5; TRBD1 aligns across 7 bases. CDR1 and CDR2 from the germline V gene are SGHRS and YFSETQ. Germline trimming cut 0 bases from V and 5 bases from J; bases unmatched to any gene: 10. The CDR3 spans 16 residues.

The chain couples TRBV5-1 to TRBJ2-7; D unresolved. V shed 3 bases and J shed 0 bases, with 10 bases lying between them. The CDR3 covers 14 residues. CDR1 is SGHRS and CDR2 is YFSETQ in the germline V gene. The CDR3 spells CASSSSLSSYEQYF. The DNA of the CDR3 is TGCGCCAGCAGCTCGTCTTTGAGCTCCTACGAGCAGTACTTC.

The rearrangement links TRBV11-2 to TRBJ2-5; no definite D call. The germline V gene has CDR1 SGHAT and CDR2 FQNNGV. V was trimmed by 5 bases and J by 4 bases, leaving 11 bases between them. The CDR3 has 13 residues. This CDR3 is CASSPSAPETQYF. The CDR3 region has the DNA TGTGCCAGCAGCCCCTCAGCCCCAGAGACCCAGTACTTC.

The gene calls are TRBV4-1 and TRBJ1-2; possibly TRBD1 for D (5 bases). The CDR3 is 15 amino acids. Trimming took 2 bases from V and 3 from J, leaving 13 bases between them. The germline V gene has CDR1 MGHRA and CDR2 YSYEKL. CDR3 in DNA: TGCGCCAGCAGCCAACGTCAGGGTGATGACTATGGCTACACCTTC. Translated, it gives CASSQRQGDDYGYTF.

DNA for the CDR3: TGTGCCAGCAGCTTTATCGGGGTGGCCATACGTGCGTCGCAGTACTTC. It codes for CASSFIGVAIRASQYF. The chain employs TRBV5-8 and TRBJ2-7; TRBD2 is a possible D gene (5 bases). The V end was cut by 2 bases, the J end by 9 bases, with 24 bases between. The CDR3 loop spans 16 amino acids. Germline-derived CDR1 and CDR2 are SGHTS and YDEGEE.

This clonotype was seen a handful of times. This sequence joins TRBV5-1 and TRBJ1-1, with no clear D. The CDR3 extends over 14 amino acids. The V gene lost 0 bases and the J gene lost 1 base, with 7 bases spanning the gap. Germline CDR1 and CDR2: SGHRS and YFSETQ. CDR3 sequence (DNA): TGCGCCAGCAGCTTGGCCGTGGGGAACACTGAAGCTTTCTTT. Amino acids: CASSLAVGNTEAFF.